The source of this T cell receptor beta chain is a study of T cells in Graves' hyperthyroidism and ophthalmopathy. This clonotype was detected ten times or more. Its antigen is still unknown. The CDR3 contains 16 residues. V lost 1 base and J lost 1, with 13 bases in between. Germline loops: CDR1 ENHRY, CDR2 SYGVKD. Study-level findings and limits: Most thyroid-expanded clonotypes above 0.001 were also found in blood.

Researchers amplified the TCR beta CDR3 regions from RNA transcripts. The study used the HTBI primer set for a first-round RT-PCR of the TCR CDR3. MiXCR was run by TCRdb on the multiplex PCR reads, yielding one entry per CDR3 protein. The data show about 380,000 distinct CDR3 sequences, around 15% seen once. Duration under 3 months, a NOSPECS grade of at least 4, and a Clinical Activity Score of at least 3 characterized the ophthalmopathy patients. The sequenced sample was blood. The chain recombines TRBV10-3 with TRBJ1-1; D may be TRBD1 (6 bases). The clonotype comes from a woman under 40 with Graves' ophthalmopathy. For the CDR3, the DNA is TGTGCCATCAGTGAGTGGGGGGCTTCTCAGAACACTGAAGCTTTCTTT. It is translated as CAISEWGASQNTEAFF.